This entry is about one T cell receptor beta chain. Authors' processing steps: Amplification from reference gene primers served as the basis for estimated nucleated cell counts. This table comes from immunoSEQ multiplex PCR, and its TCRdb copy is limited to in-frame clones, with some not included. V, J and clone size were drawn from that table, and D and trimming were deduced from the DNA. The table shows 150,000 to 200,000 clones, with around 80% occurring only once. The data stem from a study of blood T cell repertoires in COVID-19. Overall study: From the United States, Italy and Spain came samples of acute and convalescent COVID-19. Sample material is recorded as cDNA or gDNA derived from T cells, B-cell-depleted T cells, or PBMCs.

The V gene lost 5 bases and the J gene lost 4 bases, with 17 bases spanning the gap. From germline, CDR1 is SNHLY and CDR2 FYNNEI. The length of the CDR3 is 15 residues. This sequence was found in a human donor with acute or convalescent COVID-19. The donor label of this sample is uncertain. V is TRBV2 and J is TRBJ1-2, with a possible D match to TRBD1 (6 bases). Sequences were obtained from peripheral blood. The CDR3 reads CASSYGLQGFYGYTF. In DNA form, the CDR3 reads TGTGCCAGCAGTTATGGTCTGCAGGGGTTCTATGGCTACACCTTC.